The next 7 T cell receptor beta chains were all read from a single sample in a study of blood T cell repertoires in COVID-19 (TCRdb year 2020). Library preparation was by the immunoSEQ multiplex PCR assay. In its TCRdb copy, this immuneACCESS table keeps in-frame sequences only and misses some clones. Where compared with another copy, unresolved V genes explain less than half of these, and the others have no known cause. The sample table records roughly 280,000 clones; approximately 83% of these occur just once. Clones ranked in the top ten supply roughly 9.6% of the sample. Sequenced input: peripheral blood. These receptor sequences come from a woman in her 70s with acute or convalescent COVID-19.

The rearrangement links TRBV3-1 (or the pseudogene TRBV3-2) to TRBJ2-2; no firm D call. This CDR3 has 14 residues. The V gene lost 1 base and the J gene lost 3 bases, with 6 bases spanning the gap. Germline loops: CDR1 LGHDT, CDR2 YNNKEL (reference sequence). The CDR3, as DNA: TGTGCCAGCAGCCAAGTCGTCGACACCGGGGAGCTGTTTTTT. Translation gives CASSQVVDTGELFF.

The chain employs TRBV11-2 and TRBJ1-1, with TRBD1 as a possible D gene (6 bases). Germline values: CDR1 SGHAT, CDR2 FQNNGV. This CDR3 region has 14 residues. Trimming pared 2 bases from V and 5 bases from J, leaving 12 bases between. The chain's CDR3 is CASSLTGKGTEAFF. CDR3 nucleotides: TGTGCCAGCAGCTTAACAGGGAAGGGGACTGAAGCTTTCTTT.

A few counts support this clone. This chain connects TRBV2 to TRBJ2-7; tentative D call: TRBD1 (6 bases). CDR3 length: 14 residues. The germline V gene has CDR1 SNHLY and CDR2 FYNNEI. The germline V and J ends were trimmed by 7 bases and 3 bases, with 16 bases remaining between them. The CDR3 nucleotides are TGTGCCAGCAAAGTGGTCGAACAGGGCTACGAGCAGTACTTC. Protein sequence: CASKVVEQGYEQYF.

V is TRBV10-3 and J is TRBJ1-1; a weak D match, TRBD1 (5 bases). The CDR3 sequence is 12 residues long. The V gene lost 1 base and the J gene lost 8 bases, with 8 bases spanning the gap. Per germline, CDR1 ENHRY and CDR2 SYGVKD. The CDR3 here is CAISEYTGEAFF. The CDR3 DNA reads as TGTGCCATCAGTGAGTACACAGGCGAAGCTTTCTTT.

The V and J genes are TRBV30 and TRBJ2-1; 13 bases are shared with TRBD2. The CDR3 runs 13 residues. V trimming: 6 bases; J trimming: 8 bases; junction bases outside the gene matches: 4. In germline, CDR1 is GTSNPN, CDR2 SVGIG (reference sequence). This CDR3 is CACTSGGAYEQFF. CDR3 DNA: TGTGCCTGTACTAGCGGGGGGGCCTATGAGCAGTTCTTC. The whole variable domain, remainder taken from reference TRBV30 and TRBJ2-1, is SQTIHQWPATLVQPVGSPLSLECTVEGTSNPNLYWYRQAAGRGLQLLFYSVGIGQISSEVPQNLSASRPQDRQFILSSKKLLLSDSGFYLCACTSGGAYEQFFGPGTRLTVL.

This clone was observed a handful of times. The chain recombines TRBV15 with TRBJ2-5; TRBD2 might be the D (5 bases). Germline assignment: CDR1 LNHNV and CDR2 YYDKDF (reference sequence). The CDR3 extends over 15 amino acids. V dropped 3 bases and J dropped 5 bases, with 16 bases sitting between them. The DNA for the CDR3 is TGTGCCACCAGCAGCTCCGGGAAAAGGGAGGAGACCCAGTACTTC. Amino acids: CATSSSGKREETQYF.

This clone was found once. The chain employs TRBV2 and TRBJ2-3; 9 nucleotides agree with TRBD1. V lost 6 bases to trimming and J lost 0 bases; unmatched junction nucleotides: 7. The CDR3 has 16 residues. CDR1 SNHLY and CDR2 FYNNEI come from the germline V gene. CDR3 coding DNA: TGTGCCAGCAGGGGGGGACAGGGAAAAAGCACAGATACGCAGTATTTT. This translates into CASRGGQGKSTDTQYF.